Following are 27 T cell receptor beta chains from one sample sequenced in a study of blood T cell repertoires in COVID-19. Only in-frame clones appear in the TCRdb table, and some are missing; sequencing was by immunoSEQ multiplex PCR. The table lists 68,000 or so clones, 80% to 85% of them singletons. The material sequenced was peripheral blood. All receptors come from a human donor in a cohort sampled during active COVID-19.

The CDR3 nucleotides are TGTGCCATCCAACCGGGCCTGGGGGACAAAGCTTTCTTT. Amino acid sequence: CAIQPGLGDKAFF. The chain uses TRBV10-3 and TRBJ1-1; D possibly corresponds to TRBD1 (6 bases). Germline V gives CDR1 ENHRY, CDR2 SYGVKD. Trimming removed 8 bases at V and 9 bases at J, with 19 bases between. The CDR3 runs 13 residues.

The chain links TRBV7-9 to TRBJ1-5; TRBD1 matches 10 bases. CDR1 and CDR2 (germline): SEHNR, FQNEAQ (reference sequence). CDR3 length: 16 amino acids. The V gene end was trimmed by 5 bases and the J gene end by 2 bases; junction bases not matched to a gene: 6. CDR3 nucleotides: TGTGCCAGCAGCATATCCGGGACAGGGGGCAATCAGCCCCAGCATTTT. Translating gives CASSISGTGGNQPQHF.

This rearrangement joins TRBV5-5 to TRBJ1-3; D may be TRBD1 (6 bases). Germline CDR1 SGHKS, CDR2 YYEKEE (reference sequence). V was cut by 1 base and J by 4 bases, with 15 bases left in between. This CDR3 region has 16 residues. The CDR3 DNA reads as TGTGCCAGCAGCTTGAAGGGGGACACCGGGGGAAACACCATATATTTT. Residues: CASSLKGDTGGNTIYF.

This chain uses TRBV18 with TRBJ1-2, with a possible D match to TRBD1 (6 bases). The V end was cut by 4 bases, the J end by 6 bases, with 21 bases between. The germline CDR1 and CDR2 sequences are KGHSH and LQKENI. The CDR3 length is 16 residues. DNA of the CDR3: TGTGCCAGCTCACGCAGAACAGGGTTCGGCGAAAATGGCTACACCTTC. Protein product: CASSRRTGFGENGYTF.

The V call is TRBV19, the J call TRBJ1-1; no clear D gene. The germline gives CDR1 LNHDA, CDR2 SQIVND (reference sequence). Trimming shortened V by 3 bases and J by 4 bases, and 9 bases separated the two germline ends. The CDR3 totals 13 residues. The CDR3 sequence is CASSMAGATEAFF. CDR3 in DNA: TGTGCCAGTAGTATGGCAGGTGCCACTGAAGCTTTCTTT.

CDR3 loop: CASSRTAGANVLTF. CDR3 bases: TGTGCCAGCAGCCGGACAGCTGGGGCCAACGTCCTGACTTTC. The chain uses TRBV13 and TRBJ2-6; possible D gene TRBD1, 6 bases. The CDR3 is 14 residues long. Germline values: CDR1 PRHDT, CDR2 FYEKMQ (reference sequence). The V end lost 5 bases, the J end lost 2 bases, and 7 bases lay between the germline ends. The variable domain in full, completed from reference TRBV13 and TRBJ2-6, reads AAGVIQSPRHLIKEKRETATLKCYPIPRHDTVYWYQQGPGQDPQFLISFYEKMQSDKGSIPDRFSAQQFSDYHSELNMSSLELGDSALYFCASSRTAGANVLTFGAGSRLTVL.

The J gene is TRBJ1-2, the V gene TRBV29-1, with D tentatively TRBD1 (6 bases). V was shortened by 6 bases and J by 8 bases, with 16 bases between the two germline ends. Germline V gives CDR1 SQVTM, CDR2 ANQGSEA. The CDR3 runs 12 residues. For the CDR3, the DNA is TGCAGCGTGGGGGCCCCGGGACGCGGCTACACCTTC. Protein sequence: CSVGAPGRGYTF.

This clone was detected only once. At the DNA level, this CDR3 is encoded by other sequences in the same sample as well. The V gene is TRBV10-3, the J gene TRBJ1-1; 8 positions agree with TRBD1. The CDR3 length is 13 residues. In germline, CDR1 is ENHRY, CDR2 SYGVKD. J was trimmed by 1 base and V by 6 bases; bases with no gene match: 1. In DNA, the CDR3 is TGTGCCATCAGCGGGACAGGGAACACTGAAGCTTTCTTT. Protein sequence: CAISGTGNTEAFF.

This clone has just one count. This chain uses TRBV7-6 with TRBJ2-7; 13 bases are shared with TRBD2. The ends lost 5 bases at V and 4 bases at J; junction bases unmatched: 2. This CDR3 region has 14 residues. Looked up from germline, CDR1 is SGHVS and CDR2 is FNYEAQ. The CDR3 sequence is CASSRTSGGYEQYF. CDR3 sequence (DNA): TGTGCCAGCAGCCGGACTAGCGGGGGTTACGAGCAGTACTTC. Variable domain in full (rest from reference TRBV7-6 and TRBJ2-7): GAGVSQSPRYKVTKRGQDVALRCDPISGHVSLYWYRQALGQGPEFLTYFNYEAQQDKSGLPNDRFSAERPEGSISTLTIQRTEQRDSAMYRCASSRTSGGYEQYFGPGTRLTVT.

The chain joins TRBV4-3 to TRBJ2-2; perhaps TRBD1 as D (6 bases). The CDR3 spans 15 residues. The V end lost 3 bases, the J end lost 0 bases, and 8 bases lay between the germline ends. CDR1 is LGHNA, CDR2 YSLEER, per germline. The CDR3 sequence: CASSQGTTNTGELFF. CDR3 nucleotide sequence: TGCGCCAGCAGCCAGGGGACAACGAACACCGGGGAGCTGTTTTTT.

Only a few counts were recorded for this clone. The chain carries TRBV14 and TRBJ1-2; TRBD1 matches 11 bases. CDR3 length equals 13 residues. CDR1 is SGHDN and CDR2 is FVKESK in the germline V gene. The V segment lost 6 bases and the J segment 5 bases; nucleotides outside the gene matches: 2. In nucleotides, the CDR3 is TGTGCCAGCAGGGACAGGGGGCAGTATGGCTACACCTTC. This sequence encodes CASRDRGQYGYTF.

The rearrangement joins TRBV18 to TRBJ1-3; 10 nucleotides match TRBD1. The junction had 3 bases not matched to a gene; V was cut back by 3 bases and J by 4 bases. This CDR3 region has 15 residues. The germline V gene encodes CDR1 KGHSH and CDR2 LQKENI. The CDR3 DNA reads TGTGCCAGCTCACCTGGGACAGGGGAAGGAAACACCATATATTTT. This sequence encodes CASSPGTGEGNTIYF.

The chain employs TRBV12-3 or TRBV12-4 and TRBJ2-7; D might be TRBD1 (5 bases). With 4 bases removed from V and 6 bases from J, the gap between germline ends came to 13 bases. The CDR3 covers 13 residues. The CDR3 DNA reads as TGTGCCAGCAGTTCCACTCTCAGGGTCGAGCAGTACTTC. Translation gives CASSSTLRVEQYF.

V usage is TRBV28 and J usage is TRBJ1-1; D perhaps matches TRBD1 (5 bases). V lost 7 bases and J lost 2, with 14 bases in between. Germline V lookup: CDR1 MDHEN, CDR2 SYDVKM. CDR3 size: 14 residues. The CDR3 DNA reads TGTGCCAGCACCCGGGGAGGGGCTAACACTGAAGCTTTCTTT. This sequence encodes CASTRGGANTEAFF.

The V gene is TRBV7-9, the J gene TRBJ2-1, with a tentative D call TRBD2 (6 bases). This CDR3 has 15 residues. The V gene lost 5 bases and the J gene lost 7 bases, with 18 bases spanning the gap. Germline-derived CDR1 and CDR2 are SEHNR and FQNEAQ (reference sequence). The CDR3 DNA reads as TGTGCCAGCAGCCCCCCAGGCGGGGCCAGAAATGAGCAGTTCTTC. This translates into CASSPPGGARNEQFF.

This sequence joins TRBV19 and TRBJ2-3; D is uncertain. Per the germline V gene, CDR1 is LNHDA and CDR2 is SQIVND (reference sequence). Trimming pared 3 bases from V and 14 bases from J, leaving 12 bases between. The CDR3 is 11 amino acids. The CDR3 DNA reads as TGTGCCAGTAGTATGTCCTCTATAAGGTATTTT. Its translation is CASSMSSIRYF.

This sequence joins TRBV2 and TRBJ2-2; D perhaps matches TRBD1 (5 bases). The germline V gene encodes CDR1 SNHLY and CDR2 FYNNEI. V was cut by 6 bases and J by 0 bases, with 11 bases left in between. The CDR3 length is 15 residues. In DNA form, the CDR3 reads TGTGCCAGCAGATACCGGACATCGAACACCGGGGAGCTGTTTTTT. This sequence encodes CASRYRTSNTGELFF.

The genes are TRBV6-5 and TRBJ1-5; D not resolved. The CDR3 is 13 residues long. In germline, CDR1 is MNHEY, CDR2 SVGAGI. V was shortened by 11 bases and J by 5 bases, with 16 bases between the two germline ends. The CDR3 sequence: CASRRQDYQPQHF. CDR3 DNA sequence: TGTGCCTCCCGGAGGCAGGATTATCAGCCCCAGCATTTT.

This clone was counted once. The rearrangement joins TRBV3-1 (or the pseudogene TRBV3-2) to TRBJ1-1; D possibly corresponds to TRBD1 (6 bases). Trimming left V 3 bases short and J 6 bases short, with 8 bases between. The CDR3 covers 12 residues. Looked up from germline, CDR1 is LGHDT and CDR2 is YNNKEL (reference sequence). CDR3 sequence (DNA): TGTGCCAGCAGCCATGAGGGGGCTGAAGCTTTCTTT. Encoded protein: CASSHEGAEAFF.

Here the CDR3 DNA reads TGTGCCAGCAGTTCCTGGCCCAGGGTTTATAATTCACCCCTCCACTTT. Its translation: CASSSWPRVYNSPLHF. The V gene is TRBV6-6, the J gene TRBJ1-6; possible D gene TRBD1, 5 bases. The germline gives CDR1 MNHNY, CDR2 SVGAGI (reference sequence). Deletions cut 4 bases from V and 4 bases from J, with 14 bases between. CDR3 size: 16 residues.

This chain links TRBV6-2 or TRBV6-3 with TRBJ2-1; 13 positions match TRBD2. CDR1 and CDR2 from the germline V gene are MNHEY and SVGEGT. V gave up 4 bases and J gave up 5 bases; unmatched junction bases: 5. The CDR3 runs to 16 residues. In nucleotides, the CDR3 is TGTGCCAGCAGTTTGAGGACTAGCGGGGGAAACAATGAGCAGTTCTTC. Translating gives CASSLRTSGGNNEQFF.

The rearrangement uses TRBV2 and TRBJ2-4; tentative D call: TRBD1 (5 bases). Germline CDR1 and CDR2: SNHLY and FYNNEI. The ends were cut back, 4 bases at V and 0 bases at J, with 10 bases in the middle. The CDR3 is made up of 15 amino acids. The DNA of the CDR3 is TGTGCCAGCAGTGGAGACAGTCTAGCCAAAAACATTCAGTACTTC. This encodes CASSGDSLAKNIQYF.

By share, this clone ranks as large. The V gene is TRBV5-1, the J gene TRBJ2-3; 7 bases line up with TRBD1. The CDR3 extends over 14 amino acids. Germline V gene sequence: CDR1 SGHRS, CDR2 YFSETQ. The V and J ends lost 9 bases and 4 bases, in that order; junction bases with no gene match: 11. The CDR3 bases are TGCGCCACAAAGCAAGGGGGCTGGTCAGATACGCAGTATTTT. This gives the protein CATKQGGWSDTQYF.

This clone was counted between two and nine times. V and J are TRBV4-1 and TRBJ1-5; no definite D call. The CDR3 contains 14 residues. Germline-derived CDR1 and CDR2 are MGHRA and YSYEKL. V lost 4 bases and J 3 bases, leaving 10 bases between the germline ends. The DNA of the CDR3 is TGCGCCAGCAGCCCACACCCGAACAATCAGCCCCAGCATTTT. This encodes CASSPHPNNQPQHF.

V and J are TRBV5-1 and TRBJ2-3, with TRBD2 matching over 9 bases. The CDR3 runs 15 residues. CDR1 is SGHRS, CDR2 YFSETQ, per germline. The V and J ends lost 2 bases and 4 bases, in that order; junction bases with no gene match: 5. DNA for the CDR3: TGCGCCAGCAGCTTCGGCGGGGGGGCGGCAGATACGCAGTATTTT. Protein: CASSFGGGAADTQYF.

This chain uses TRBV19 with TRBJ2-2, with 8 bases aligning to TRBD2. The CDR3 length is 16 residues. V lost 3 bases and J lost 4; bases outside the gene matches: 7. Germline loops: CDR1 LNHDA, CDR2 SQIVND (reference sequence). CDR3 DNA: TGTGCCAGTAGTATTGGACCCGGGGGGGCCACCGGGGAGCTGTTTTTT. It codes for CASSIGPGGATGELFF.

The rearrangement joins TRBV6-1 to TRBJ2-7; no clear D. This CDR3 is 15 amino acids long. The V gene's germline CDR1 is MNHNS and CDR2 SASEGT. V was cut by 2 bases and J by 1 base, with 12 bases left in between. CDR3: CASSEFPPLSYEQYF. CDR3 nucleotides: TGTGCCAGCAGTGAATTTCCACCACTATCCTACGAGCAGTACTTC.